The 23 T cell receptor beta chains in this list originate from one sample, sequenced in a study of T cells after yellow fever vaccination. TCRdb itself ran the 5' RACE reads through MiXCR, one entry per CDR3 protein. This sample has about 630,000 distinct CDR3 sequences; roughly an eighth occur once, and the top ten carry about 15%. The specimen was PBMCs, collected on the day of the yellow fever booster vaccination. The receptors come from a man aged 25 to 45 who received the YFV17D yellow fever vaccine.

This clonotype was seen ten or more times. The rearrangement uses TRBV4-1 and TRBJ1-5; D is possibly TRBD1 (5 bases). Germline assignment: CDR1 MGHRA and CDR2 YSYEKL. The V and J ends lost 4 bases and 4 bases respectively, with 14 bases between them. CDR3 length: 15 amino acids. CDR3 nucleotides: TGCGCCAGCAGCCTCAAGGGGAGAGATAATCAGCCCCAGCATTTT. It translates to CASSLKGRDNQPQHF.

The chain links TRBV20-1 to TRBJ2-3, with D perhaps TRBD2 (6 bases). With 6 bases removed from V and 1 base from J, the gap between germline ends came to 17 bases. From germline, CDR1 is DFQATT and CDR2 SNEGSKA (reference sequence). This CDR3 region has 15 residues. Here the CDR3 reads CSANGGGAGTDTQYF. Written as DNA, the CDR3 is TGCAGTGCCAATGGAGGAGGGGCTGGCACAGATACGCAGTATTTT.

There are a few counts of this clonotype. This chain uses TRBV5-1 with TRBJ1-4; TRBD1 matches 10 bases. The CDR3 length is 16 residues. Germline V gives CDR1 SGHRS, CDR2 YFSETQ. With V trimmed by 4 bases and J by 7 bases, 10 bases remained unmatched. Written as DNA, the CDR3 is TGCGCCAGCAGCCCACCCGGAGGGACAGGGGTTGAAAAACTGTTTTTT. Translation gives CASSPPGGTGVEKLFF.

This clonotype was seen a handful of times. V usage is TRBV21-1 and J usage is TRBJ1-5; TRBD1 is the table's D call, not checked against the DNA. TRBV21-1 is assigned pseudogene status. The CDR3 has 14 amino acids. CDR3 nucleotide sequence: TGTGCCAGCAGTAACAGGGGAAGCAATCAGCCCCAGCATTTT. This codes for CASSNRGSNQPQHF.

The chain has TRBV7-3 and TRBJ2-1; the match to TRBD1 covers 9 bases. In germline, CDR1 is SGHTA, CDR2 FQGTGA. This CDR3 comprises 16 residues. J lost 1 base, V lost 3 bases, and 4 bases had no gene match. The CDR3 sequence: CASSFTGGDSYNEQFF. CDR3 coding DNA: TGTGCCAGCAGCTTCACAGGGGGCGATTCCTACAATGAGCAGTTCTTC.

The rearrangement joins TRBV20-1 to TRBJ1-2; 7 bases are a match to TRBD1. Trimming removed 1 base from V and 10 bases from J; junction bases left unmatched: 6. Germline values: CDR1 DFQATT, CDR2 SNEGSKA (reference sequence). CDR3 length: 12 amino acids. This chain's CDR3 is CSARGQGESYTF. As DNA, the CDR3 is TGCAGTGCTAGAGGGCAGGGGGAGTCCTACACCTTC.

This chain's CDR3 is CASSLGRNGGYGYTF. The DNA for the CDR3 is TGTGCCAGCAGCTTAGGTCGCAATGGGGGCTATGGCTACACCTTC. This chain connects TRBV7-2 to TRBJ1-2, with D maybe TRBD1 (5 bases). Trimming removed 1 base at V and 4 bases at J, with 13 bases between. Germline CDR1 SGHTA, CDR2 FQGNSA. The CDR3 totals 15 residues.

The CDR3 loop is CASSQEQGSYNEQFF. The CDR3, as DNA: TGCGCCAGCAGCCAAGAACAGGGTTCTTACAATGAGCAGTTCTTC. The chain recombines TRBV4-3 with TRBJ2-1, with D tentatively TRBD1 (6 bases). CDR1 and CDR2 (germline): LGHNA, YSLEER. The V end lost 0 bases, the J end lost 4 bases, and 10 bases lay between the germline ends. This CDR3 comprises 15 residues.

This clonotype came up a few times. The V call is TRBV20-1, the J call TRBJ2-5; D may be TRBD2 (5 bases). CDR3 length equals 12 residues. Germline V gene lookup returns CDR1 DFQATT and CDR2 SNEGSKA (reference sequence). V was shortened by 6 bases and J by 4 bases, with 12 bases between the two germline ends. This CDR3 is CSAVTTRETQYF. The CDR3 DNA reads TGCAGTGCCGTGACTACTCGAGAGACCCAGTACTTC.

The genes are TRBV20-1 and TRBJ1-1, with D possibly matching TRBD1 (6 bases). The CDR3 runs 13 residues. V was pared by 4 bases and J by 3 bases, with 12 bases between. CDR1 is DFQATT, CDR2 SNEGSKA, per germline (reference sequence). Here the CDR3 DNA reads TGCAGTGCTAATCCCGGGGGGCACACTGAAGCTTTCTTT. This codes for CSANPGGHTEAFF.

The V call is TRBV12-3 or TRBV12-4, the J call TRBJ2-1; D unresolved. The V and J ends lost 5 bases and 3 bases respectively, with 11 bases between them. The CDR3 covers 14 residues. This CDR3 reads CASSRRTFYNEQFF. The DNA of the CDR3 is TGTGCCAGCAGTCGGCGGACCTTCTACAATGAGCAGTTCTTC.

The chain carries TRBV7-2 and TRBJ2-5, with D possibly TRBD2 on 6 matching bases. The CDR3 runs to 14 residues. Germline V gene data show CDR1 as SGHTA and CDR2 as FQGNSA. V dropped 3 bases and J dropped 4 bases, with 12 bases sitting between them. CDR3 in amino acids: CASSFSTGVETQYF. The CDR3 DNA is TGTGCCAGCAGCTTTTCGACGGGAGTAGAGACCCAGTACTTC.

The rearrangement uses TRBV4-3 and TRBJ1-2; possible D gene TRBD1, 5 bases. The CDR3 has 15 residues. V was trimmed by 3 bases and J by 0 bases, leaving 11 bases between them. The germline CDR1 and CDR2 sequences are LGHNA and YSLEER. The CDR3 DNA reads TGCGCCAGCAGCCATATAACGACAGCTAACTATGGCTACACCTTC. Translating it yields CASSHITTANYGYTF.

The CDR3 sequence: CASSRWGEQYF. The CDR3 nucleotides are TGTGCCAGCAGCCGCTGGGGCGAGCAGTACTTC. The chain links TRBV28 to TRBJ2-7, with D unresolved. The V gene's germline CDR1 is MDHEN and CDR2 SYDVKM. This CDR3 contains 11 residues. Trimming pared 6 bases from V and 6 bases from J, leaving 9 bases between.

This clonotype was detected many times. V and J are TRBV12-3 or TRBV12-4 and TRBJ2-7; 10 nucleotides line up with TRBD1. Trimming at V came to 3 bases and at J to 4 bases, leaving 3 bases not matched to a gene. The CDR3 extends over 14 amino acids. CDR3 residues: CASSFGTGDYEQYF. The CDR3 region has the DNA TGTGCCAGCAGTTTTGGGACAGGGGATTACGAGCAGTACTTC.

This clonotype was seen ten or more times. This chain joins TRBV20-1 and TRBJ2-2, with 9 positions matching TRBD2. The trim removed 6 bases at V and 1 base at J, leaving 3 bases unmatched. This CDR3 spans 14 amino acids. Germline lookup yields CDR1 DFQATT and CDR2 SNEGSKA (reference sequence). The chain's CDR3 is CSAPTSGNTGELFF. Written as DNA, the CDR3 is TGCAGTGCGCCGACTAGCGGGAACACCGGGGAGCTGTTTTTT.

The rearrangement uses TRBV6-2 or TRBV6-3 and TRBJ2-2, with 10 positions matching TRBD1. CDR3 size: 15 residues. V shed 6 bases and J 5 bases; nucleotides not matched to a gene: 6. Germline V gene lookup returns CDR1 MNHEY and CDR2 SVGEGT. DNA for the CDR3: TGTGCCAGCAGACCGGGACAGGGGAGGACCGGGGAGCTGTTTTTT. Translated, it gives CASRPGQGRTGELFF.

This clonotype was seen only a few times. The rearrangement joins TRBV7-8 to TRBJ1-3; no definite D call. Deletions cut 6 bases from V and 2 bases from J, with 8 bases between. In germline, CDR1 is SGHVS, CDR2 FQNEAQ. This CDR3 is built from 13 residues. The DNA for the CDR3 is TGTGCCAGCAGGCACCAACCTGGAAACACCATATATTTT. Translation: CASRHQPGNTIYF.

The chain has TRBV5-6 and TRBJ2-7, with D perhaps given as TRBD1 or TRBD2 (6 bases each). V was cut by 0 bases and J by 5 bases, with 12 bases left in between. The CDR3 spans 14 residues. CDR1 and CDR2 from the germline V gene are SGHDT and YYEEEE. Here the CDR3 reads CASSLGPGANEQYF. Written as DNA, the CDR3 is TGTGCCAGCAGCTTGGGGCCGGGGGCAAACGAGCAGTACTTC.

The CDR3 here is CASSSVGGETQYF. CDR3 in DNA: TGTGCCAGCAGCTCGGTCGGGGGAGAGACCCAGTACTTC. This chain uses TRBV7-2 with TRBJ2-5; D may be TRBD2 (6 bases). The CDR3 length is 13 residues. From germline, CDR1 is SGHTA and CDR2 FQGNSA. V was pared by 4 bases and J by 4 bases, with 10 bases between.

This clonotype occurred a few times. The chain links TRBV5-4 to TRBJ2-7, with a possible D match to TRBD1 (5 bases). CDR1 SGHNT and CDR2 YYREEE come from the germline V gene (reference sequence). The germline V and J ends were trimmed by 4 bases and 2 bases, with 16 bases remaining between them. This CDR3 has 15 amino acids. The CDR3 DNA reads TGTGCCAGCAGCAATCGGTCGGCCAGGGCCTACGAGCAGTACTTC. Translated, it gives CASSNRSARAYEQYF.

A few counts support this clonotype. The chain employs TRBV20-1 and TRBJ2-2; 7 bases line up with TRBD2. Germline lookup yields CDR1 DFQATT and CDR2 SNEGSKA (reference sequence). J lost 2 bases, V lost 1 base, and 7 bases had no gene match. The CDR3 contains 16 residues. Written as DNA, the CDR3 is TGCAGTGCTAGAGTGGGCGGGAGACTTAACACCGGGGAGCTGTTTTTT. It yields the protein CSARVGGRLNTGELFF.

This clonotype has a handful of counts. The rearrangement joins TRBV4-3 to TRBJ1-1; D remains unclear. Per germline, CDR1 LGHNA and CDR2 YSLEER. The germline V and J ends were trimmed by 1 base and 2 bases, with 8 bases remaining between them. This CDR3 comprises 14 residues. The CDR3 DNA reads TGCGCCAGCAGCCAAGCTGGGCCTAACACTGAAGCTTTCTTT. Encoded protein: CASSQAGPNTEAFF.